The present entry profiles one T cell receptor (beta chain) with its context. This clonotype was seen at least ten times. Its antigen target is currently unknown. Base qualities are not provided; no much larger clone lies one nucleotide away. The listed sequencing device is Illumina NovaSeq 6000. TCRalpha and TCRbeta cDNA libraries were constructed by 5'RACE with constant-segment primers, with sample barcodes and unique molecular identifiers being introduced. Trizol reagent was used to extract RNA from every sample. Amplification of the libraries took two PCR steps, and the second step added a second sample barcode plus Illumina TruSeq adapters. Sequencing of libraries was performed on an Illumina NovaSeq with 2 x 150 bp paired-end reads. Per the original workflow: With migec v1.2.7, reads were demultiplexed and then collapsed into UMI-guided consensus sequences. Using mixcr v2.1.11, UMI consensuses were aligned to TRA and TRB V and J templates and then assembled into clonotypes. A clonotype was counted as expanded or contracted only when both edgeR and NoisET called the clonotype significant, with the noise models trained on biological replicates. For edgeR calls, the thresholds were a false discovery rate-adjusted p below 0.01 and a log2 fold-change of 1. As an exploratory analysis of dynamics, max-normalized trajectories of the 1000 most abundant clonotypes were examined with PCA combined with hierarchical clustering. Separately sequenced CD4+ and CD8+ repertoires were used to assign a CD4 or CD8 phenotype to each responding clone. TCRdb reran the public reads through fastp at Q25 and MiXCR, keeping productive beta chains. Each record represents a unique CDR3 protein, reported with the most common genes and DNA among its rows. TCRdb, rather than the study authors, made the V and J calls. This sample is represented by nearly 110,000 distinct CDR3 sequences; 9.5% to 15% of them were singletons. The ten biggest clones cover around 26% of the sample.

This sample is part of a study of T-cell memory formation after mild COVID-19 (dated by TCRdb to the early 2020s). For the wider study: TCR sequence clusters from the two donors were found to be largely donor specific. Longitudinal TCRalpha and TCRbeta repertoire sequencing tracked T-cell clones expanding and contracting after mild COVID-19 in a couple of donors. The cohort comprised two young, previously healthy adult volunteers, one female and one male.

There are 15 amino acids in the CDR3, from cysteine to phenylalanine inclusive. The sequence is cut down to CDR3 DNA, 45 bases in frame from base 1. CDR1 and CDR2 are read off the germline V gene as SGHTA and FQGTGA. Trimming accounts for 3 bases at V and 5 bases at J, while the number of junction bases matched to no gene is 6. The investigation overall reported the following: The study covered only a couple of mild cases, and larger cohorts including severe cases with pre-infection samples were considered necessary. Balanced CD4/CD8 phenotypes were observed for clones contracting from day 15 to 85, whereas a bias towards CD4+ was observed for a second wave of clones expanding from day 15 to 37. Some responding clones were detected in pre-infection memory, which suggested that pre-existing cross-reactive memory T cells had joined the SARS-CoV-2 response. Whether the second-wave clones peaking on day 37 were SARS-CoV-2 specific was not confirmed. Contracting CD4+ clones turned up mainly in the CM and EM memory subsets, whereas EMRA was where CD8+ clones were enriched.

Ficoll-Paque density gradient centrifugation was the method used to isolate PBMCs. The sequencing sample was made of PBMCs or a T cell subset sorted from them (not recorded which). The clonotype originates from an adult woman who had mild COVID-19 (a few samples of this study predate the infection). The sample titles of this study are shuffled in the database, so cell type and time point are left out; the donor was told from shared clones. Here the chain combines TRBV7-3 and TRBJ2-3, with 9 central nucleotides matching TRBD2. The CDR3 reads CASSFSAGGVDTQYF. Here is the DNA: TGTGCCAGCAGCTTTTCAGCGGGAGGTGTAGATACGCAGTATTTT.